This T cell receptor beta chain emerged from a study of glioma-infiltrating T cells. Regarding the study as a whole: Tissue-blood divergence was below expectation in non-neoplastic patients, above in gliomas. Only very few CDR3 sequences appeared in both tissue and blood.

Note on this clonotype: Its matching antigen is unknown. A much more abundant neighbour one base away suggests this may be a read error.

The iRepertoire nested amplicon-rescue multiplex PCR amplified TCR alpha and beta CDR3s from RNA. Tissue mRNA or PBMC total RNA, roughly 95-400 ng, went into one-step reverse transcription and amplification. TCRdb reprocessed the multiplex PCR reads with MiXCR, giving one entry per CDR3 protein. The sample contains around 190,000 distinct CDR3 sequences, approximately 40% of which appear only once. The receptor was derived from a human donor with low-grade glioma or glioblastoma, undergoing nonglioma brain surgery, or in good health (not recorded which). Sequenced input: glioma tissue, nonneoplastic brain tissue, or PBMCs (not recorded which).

The DNA of the CDR3 is TGCAGTGCCCGCGAACGTGGGGCCCAAGAGACCCAGTACTTC. The encoded protein is CSARERGAQETQYF. V and J are TRBV20-1 and TRBJ2-5, with D maybe TRBD1 (5 bases). The CDR3 is made up of 14 amino acids. The V end was cut by 6 bases, the J end by 1 base, with 15 bases between. Looked up from germline, CDR1 is DFQATT and CDR2 is SNEGSKA (reference sequence).